A single sample gave rise to the 8 T cell receptor beta chains below, sequenced in a study of blood T cells in healthy people across ages. Alongside a J-beta primer mix, a sample-barcoded 5' primer served in a second PCR lasting about 7 to 11 cycles. TCRdb re-called the 5' RACE reads with MiXCR, one entry per CDR3 protein. Of around 870,000 distinct CDR3 sequences in the sample, 29% are singletons; the top ten hold approximately 15%. The sequenced material came from blood. These TCRs come from an elderly woman in good health.

This clonotype was detected ten times or more. The J gene is TRBJ1-2, the V gene TRBV6-2 or TRBV6-3; TRBD1 might be the D (6 bases). V dropped 8 bases and J dropped 0 bases, with 13 bases sitting between them. Per germline, CDR1 MNHEY and CDR2 SVGEGT. The CDR3 runs 14 residues. The CDR3 DNA follows: TGTGCCAGCGCTCGGGACAACTCTAACTATGGCTACACCTTC. It is translated as CASARDNSNYGYTF.

To note about this clonotype: A much more abundant neighbour one base away suggests this may be a read error. The chain carries TRBV12-3 or TRBV12-4 and TRBJ2-3; perhaps TRBD1 as D (6 bases). The CDR3 is made up of 15 amino acids. The ends were cut back, 2 bases at V and 5 bases at J, with 14 bases in the middle. The DNA for the CDR3 is TGTGCCAGCAGTTTATTGGGGGCCGGCAGAGATACGCAGTATTTT. Its translation: CASSLLGAGRDTQYF.

This clonotype was detected ten times or more. The chain has TRBV20-1 and TRBJ2-7; perhaps TRBD2 as D (7 bases). The CDR3 is 15 amino acids. Germline loops: CDR1 DFQATT, CDR2 SNEGSKA (reference sequence). Trimming shortened V by 6 bases and J by 3 bases, and 21 bases separated the two germline ends. Written as DNA, the CDR3 is TGCAGTGCCAAAGTCGGGGGGCGCTTTTACTACGAGCAGTACTTC. This encodes CSAKVGGRFYYEQYF.

The rearrangement joins TRBV20-1 to TRBJ2-7, with 13 nucleotides matching TRBD2. Germline CDR1 DFQATT, CDR2 SNEGSKA (reference sequence). This CDR3 has 13 residues. V dropped 7 bases and J dropped 7; count of bases not matched to a gene: 7. The CDR3 DNA is TGCAGTGAACTAGCGGGGGGGCACGATGAGCAGTACTTC. This encodes CSELAGGHDEQYF.

In this sample, this clonotype turned up a few times. CDR3 coding DNA: TGTGCCAGCAGCAAAGTAGGCAGGGCCCATTCCAATGAGCAGTACTTC. Residues: CASSKVGRAHSNEQYF. This chain joins TRBV21-1 and TRBJ2-7; TRBD2, the D gene given by the table, was not confirmed from the DNA. TRBV21-1 is noted as a pseudogene. This CDR3 contains 16 residues.

This clonotype has a count of ten or more. The chain links TRBV2 to TRBJ2-5; D is unresolved. The CDR3 runs to 16 residues. The germline gives CDR1 SNHLY, CDR2 FYNNEI. Trimming removed 0 bases at V and 4 bases at J, with 15 bases between. CDR3 nucleotides: TGTGCCAGCAGTGAAGCGAGGCCGGGCTGGGGAGAGACCCAGTACTTC. Translating it yields CASSEARPGWGETQYF.

This clonotype was seen repeatedly, ten times or more. V and J are TRBV11-2 and TRBJ2-5, with D possibly being TRBD1 or TRBD2 (5 bases each). There are 14 residues in the CDR3. Germline values: CDR1 SGHAT, CDR2 FQNNGV. Trimming took off 2 bases at V and 4 bases at J, with 11 bases between the two ends. CDR3 DNA sequence: TGTGCCAGCAGCTTAACGGGGCTTTTAGAGACCCAGTACTTC. Translating gives CASSLTGLLETQYF. Drawing the rest from reference TRBV11-2 and TRBJ2-5, the complete variable domain is EAGVAQSPRYKIIEKRQSVAFWCNPISGHATLYWYQQILGQGPKLLIQFQNNGVVDDSQLPKDRFSAERLKGVDSTLKIQPAKLEDSAVYLCASSLTGLLETQYFGPGTRLLVL.

Points on this clonotype: One junction end disagrees with the germline gene, perhaps due to a read error. This chain connects TRBV12-3 or TRBV12-4 to TRBJ2-3; no firm D call. The CDR3 extends over 15 amino acids. The CDR3 DNA reads as TGTGCCAGCAGTCTCGGCAGACCGAGAACAGATGCGCAGTATTTT. It specifies CASSLGRPRTDAQYF.